This TCR beta chain is drawn from a study of early T cells in non-severe SARS-CoV-2 infection. Across the whole study: The chains were unpaired, and the sequenced material was bulk RNA from unsorted whole blood.

A remark on this clonotype: The junction departs from the called germline gene at one end, perhaps through a read error.

MiXCR was run by TCRdb on the 5' RACE reads, yielding one entry per CDR3 protein. The sample lists about 36,000 distinct CDR3 sequences, less than 8% occurring once. Germline-derived CDR1 and CDR2 are DFQATT and SNEGSKA (reference sequence). The CDR3 extends over 16 amino acids. This receptor was taken from an adult who was a healthcare worker with PCR-confirmed SARS-CoV-2 infection or an uninfected control (not recorded which). This chain uses TRBV20-1 with TRBJ2-7, with D possibly TRBD1 on 6 matching bases. Source: whole blood, taken at baseline. The CDR3 sequence is CSARVMDSATIYEQYF. The CDR3 nucleotides read TGCAGTGCCAGAGTCATGGACAGCGCCACCATCTACGAGCAGTACTTC.